This TCR beta chain is from a study of human T cells and chemical hapten exposure. Study as a whole: Patients having alopecia areata, totalis or universalis were mostly female.

Time point indicated: patch test 2, 6 weeks after DPC sensitization. The treatment denotes: therapeutic diphenylcyclopropenone sensitization with weekly scalp DPC. Germline values: CDR1 SGHVS, CDR2 FQNEAQ. Deletions cut 5 bases from V and 8 bases from J, with 15 bases between. CDR3 length equals 14 residues. TCRdb independently ran MiXCR on the RACE reads; one entry per CDR3 protein. The sample carries about 54,000 distinct CDR3 sequences, about a tenth recorded once. A few counts support this clonotype. This receptor was taken from a woman aged 50 to 60 with alopecia areata. Some clones in this sample may be carry-over from other donors' samples. The source was whole blood, collected in connection with sensitization to the hapten diphenylcyclopropenone (DPC). The chain uses TRBV7-8 and TRBJ1-4; possible D gene TRBD1, 6 bases. In nucleotides, the CDR3 is TGTGCCAGCAGCCGGGACATAATTTTGGAAAAACTGTTTTTT. Translation gives CASSRDIILEKLFF.